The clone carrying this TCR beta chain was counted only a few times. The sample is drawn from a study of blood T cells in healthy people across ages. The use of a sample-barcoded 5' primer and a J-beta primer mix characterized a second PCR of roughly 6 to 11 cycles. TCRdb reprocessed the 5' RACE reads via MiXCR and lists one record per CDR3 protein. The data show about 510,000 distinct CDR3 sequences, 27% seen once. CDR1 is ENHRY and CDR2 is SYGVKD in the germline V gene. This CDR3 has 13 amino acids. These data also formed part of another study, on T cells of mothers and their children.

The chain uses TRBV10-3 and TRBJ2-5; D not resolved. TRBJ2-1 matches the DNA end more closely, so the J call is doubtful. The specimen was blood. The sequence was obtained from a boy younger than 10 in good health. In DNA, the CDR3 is TGTGCCATCAGTGGCCAGGTAGCAAATGAGCAGTTCTTC. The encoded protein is CAISGQVANEQFF.